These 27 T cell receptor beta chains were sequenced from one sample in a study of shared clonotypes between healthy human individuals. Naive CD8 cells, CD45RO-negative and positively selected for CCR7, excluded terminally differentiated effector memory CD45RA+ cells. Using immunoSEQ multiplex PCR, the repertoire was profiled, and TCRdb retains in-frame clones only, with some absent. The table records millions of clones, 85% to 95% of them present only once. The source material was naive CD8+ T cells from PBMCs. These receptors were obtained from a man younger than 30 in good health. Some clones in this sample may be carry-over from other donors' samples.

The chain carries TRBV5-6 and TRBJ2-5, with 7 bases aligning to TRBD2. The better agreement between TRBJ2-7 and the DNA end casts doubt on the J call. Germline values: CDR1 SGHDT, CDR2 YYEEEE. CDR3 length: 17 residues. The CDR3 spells CASSTRGEGLKTYEQYF. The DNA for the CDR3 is TGTGCCAGCAGCACCCGGGGGGAGGGCCTAAAGACCTACGAGCAGTACTTC.

The CDR3 coding sequence is TGTGCCACCACGGGGGATAGCTCCTACGAGCAGTACTTC. The encoded protein is CATTGDSSYEQYF. This chain uses TRBV2 with TRBJ2-7; tentative D call: TRBD2 (6 bases). In germline, CDR1 is SNHLY, CDR2 FYNNEI. The ends were cut back, 10 bases at V and 0 bases at J, with 13 bases in the middle. The CDR3 totals 13 residues.

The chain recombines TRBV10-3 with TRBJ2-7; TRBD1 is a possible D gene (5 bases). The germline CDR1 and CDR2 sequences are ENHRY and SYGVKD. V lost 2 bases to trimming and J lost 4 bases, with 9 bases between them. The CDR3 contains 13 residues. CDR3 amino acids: CAISEDSLYEQYF. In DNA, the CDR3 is TGTGCCATCAGTGAGGACAGCCTTTACGAGCAGTACTTC.

CDR3 coding DNA: TGTGCCAGCAGCGTAGGAGGGGACCCGAACACTGAAGCTTTCTTT. This codes for CASSVGGDPNTEAFF. This chain uses TRBV9 with TRBJ1-1, with a tentative D call TRBD1 (5 bases). The CDR3 contains 15 residues. The ends were cut back, 0 bases at V and 1 base at J, with 10 bases in the middle. Germline assignment: CDR1 SGDLS and CDR2 YYNGEE. The variable domain in full, completed from reference TRBV9 and TRBJ1-1, reads DSGVTQTPKHLITATGQRVTLRCSPRSGDLSVYWYQQSLDQGLQFLIQYYNGEERAKGNILERFSAQQFPDLHSELNLSSLELGDSALYFCASSVGGDPNTEAFFGQGTRLTVV.

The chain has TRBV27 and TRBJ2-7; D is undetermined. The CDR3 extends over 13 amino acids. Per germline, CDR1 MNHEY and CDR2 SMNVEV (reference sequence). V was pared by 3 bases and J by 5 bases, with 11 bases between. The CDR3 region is CASSFGGEDEQYF. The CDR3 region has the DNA TGTGCCAGCAGTTTCGGCGGAGAGGACGAGCAGTACTTC.

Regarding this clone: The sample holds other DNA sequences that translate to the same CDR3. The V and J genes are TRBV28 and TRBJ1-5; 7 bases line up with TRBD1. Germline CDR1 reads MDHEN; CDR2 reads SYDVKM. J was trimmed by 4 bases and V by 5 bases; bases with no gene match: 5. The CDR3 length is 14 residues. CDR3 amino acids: CASSRTGANQPQHF. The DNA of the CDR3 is TGTGCCAGCAGTAGAACAGGGGCGAATCAGCCCCAGCATTTT.

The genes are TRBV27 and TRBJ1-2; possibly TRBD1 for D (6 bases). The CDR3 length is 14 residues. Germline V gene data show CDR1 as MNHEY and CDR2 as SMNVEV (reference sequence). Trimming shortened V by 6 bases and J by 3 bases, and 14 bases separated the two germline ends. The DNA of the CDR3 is TGTGCCAGCAGCTATTCGGGGGCATACTATGGCTACACCTTC. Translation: CASSYSGAYYGYTF.

The DNA of the CDR3 is TGTGCCAGCAGGACGACTAGCGGGAGATCTAGCACAGATACGCAGTATTTT. Encoded protein: CASRTTSGRSSTDTQYF. The V and J genes are TRBV7-9 and TRBJ2-3; 12 positions agree with TRBD2. J was trimmed by 0 bases and V by 6 bases; bases with no gene match: 7. The CDR3 extends over 17 amino acids. Germline V lookup: CDR1 SEHNR, CDR2 FQNEAQ (reference sequence).

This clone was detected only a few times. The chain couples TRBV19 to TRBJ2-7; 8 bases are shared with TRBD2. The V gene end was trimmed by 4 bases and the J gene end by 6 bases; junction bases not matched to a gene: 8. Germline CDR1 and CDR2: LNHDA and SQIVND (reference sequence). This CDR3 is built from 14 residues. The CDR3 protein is CASSKRETPLEQYF. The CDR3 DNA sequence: TGTGCCAGTAGTAAGCGGGAGACCCCCCTCGAGCAGTACTTC. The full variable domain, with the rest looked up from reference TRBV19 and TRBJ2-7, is DGGITQSPKYLFRKEGQNVTLSCEQNLNHDAMYWYRQDPGQGLRLIYYSQIVNDFQKGDIAEGYSVSREKKESFPLTVTSAQKNPTAFYLCASSKRETPLEQYFGPGTRLTVT.

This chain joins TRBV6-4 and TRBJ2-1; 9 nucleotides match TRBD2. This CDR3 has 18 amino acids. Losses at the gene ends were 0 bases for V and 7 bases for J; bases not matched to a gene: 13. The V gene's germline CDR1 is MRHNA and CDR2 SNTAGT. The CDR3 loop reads CASSDSFEIAGDINEQFF. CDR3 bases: TGTGCCAGCAGTGACTCATTCGAAATAGCGGGAGATATTAATGAGCAGTTCTTC.

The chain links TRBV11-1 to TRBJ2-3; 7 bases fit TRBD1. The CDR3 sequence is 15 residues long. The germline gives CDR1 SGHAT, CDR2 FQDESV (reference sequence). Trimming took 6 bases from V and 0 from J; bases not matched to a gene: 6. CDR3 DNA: TGTGCCAGCAGGTCCCGGGACAGTAGCACAGATACGCAGTATTTT. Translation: CASRSRDSSTDTQYF.

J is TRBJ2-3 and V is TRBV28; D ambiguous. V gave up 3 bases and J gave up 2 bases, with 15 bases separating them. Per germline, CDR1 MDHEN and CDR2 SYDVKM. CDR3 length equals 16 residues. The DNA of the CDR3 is TGTGCCAGCAGTTTCTCCGGTCCCGAAACCACAGATACGCAGTATTTT. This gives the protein CASSFSGPETTDTQYF.

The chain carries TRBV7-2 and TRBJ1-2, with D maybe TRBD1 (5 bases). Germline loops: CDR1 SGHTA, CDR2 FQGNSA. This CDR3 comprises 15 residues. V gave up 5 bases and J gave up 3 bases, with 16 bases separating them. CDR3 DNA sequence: TGTGCCAGCAGCCCGGAAGTAGGGGTTGACTATGGCTACACCTTC. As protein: CASSPEVGVDYGYTF.

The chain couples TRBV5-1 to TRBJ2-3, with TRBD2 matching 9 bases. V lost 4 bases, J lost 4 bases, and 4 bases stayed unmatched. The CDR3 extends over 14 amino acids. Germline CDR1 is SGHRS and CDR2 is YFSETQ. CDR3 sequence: CASSQGLAPDTQYF. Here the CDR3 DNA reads TGCGCCAGCAGCCAGGGACTAGCCCCAGATACGCAGTATTTT.

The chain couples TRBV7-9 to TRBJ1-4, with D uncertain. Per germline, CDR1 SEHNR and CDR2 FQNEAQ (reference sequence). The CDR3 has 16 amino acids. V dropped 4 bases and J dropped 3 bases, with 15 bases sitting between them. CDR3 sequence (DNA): TGTGCCAGCAGCTCCCCCTCCCGGACGCCTAATGAAAAACTGTTTTTT. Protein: CASSSPSRTPNEKLFF.

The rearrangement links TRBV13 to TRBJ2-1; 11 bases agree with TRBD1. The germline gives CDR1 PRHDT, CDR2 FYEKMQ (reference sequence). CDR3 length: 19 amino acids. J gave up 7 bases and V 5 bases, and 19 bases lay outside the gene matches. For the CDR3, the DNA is TGTGCCAGCAGCCCCGGACAGGGGGCCGGCGACCTAGCCACGAATGAGCAGTTCTTC. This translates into CASSPGQGAGDLATNEQFF.

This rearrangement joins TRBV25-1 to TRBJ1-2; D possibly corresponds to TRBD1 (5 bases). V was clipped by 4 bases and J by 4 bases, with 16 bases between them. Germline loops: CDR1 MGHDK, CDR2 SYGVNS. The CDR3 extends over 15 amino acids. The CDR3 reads CASSGGEGPPYGYTF. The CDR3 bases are TGTGCCAGCAGTGGAGGGGAAGGTCCCCCCTATGGCTACACCTTC.

The CDR3 region is CASSQFGGDSEQYF. For the CDR3, the DNA is TGCGCCAGCAGCCAATTTGGAGGGGACTCCGAGCAGTACTTC. The chain employs TRBV4-1 and TRBJ2-7; D possibly corresponds to TRBD2 (6 bases). Germline loops: CDR1 MGHRA, CDR2 YSYEKL. V dropped 2 bases and J dropped 6 bases, with 14 bases sitting between them. The length of the CDR3 is 14 residues.

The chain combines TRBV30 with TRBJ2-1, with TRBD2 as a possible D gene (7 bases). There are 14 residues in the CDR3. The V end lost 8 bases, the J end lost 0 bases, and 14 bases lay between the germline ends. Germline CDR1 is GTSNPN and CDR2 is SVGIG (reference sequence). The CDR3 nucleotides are TGTGCCCGGGGGGCGGAGAGCTCCTACAATGAGCAGTTCTTC. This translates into CARGAESSYNEQFF.

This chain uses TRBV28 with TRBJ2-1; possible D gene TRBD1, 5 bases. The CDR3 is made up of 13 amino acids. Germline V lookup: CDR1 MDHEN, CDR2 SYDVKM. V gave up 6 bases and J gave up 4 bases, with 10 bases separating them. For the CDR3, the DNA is TGTGCCAGCAGAAGACAGTTTTACAATGAGCAGTTCTTC. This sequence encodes CASRRQFYNEQFF.

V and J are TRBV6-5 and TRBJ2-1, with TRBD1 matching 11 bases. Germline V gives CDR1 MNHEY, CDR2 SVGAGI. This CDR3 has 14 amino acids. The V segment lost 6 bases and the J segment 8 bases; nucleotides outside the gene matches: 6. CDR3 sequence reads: CASSLRGQGDEQFF. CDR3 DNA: TGTGCCAGCAGCCTTCGGGGACAGGGGGATGAGCAGTTCTTC.

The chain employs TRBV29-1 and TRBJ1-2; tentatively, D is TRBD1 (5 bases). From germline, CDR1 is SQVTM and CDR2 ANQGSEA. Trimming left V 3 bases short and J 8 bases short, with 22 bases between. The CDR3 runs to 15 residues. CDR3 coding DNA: TGCAGCGTTGAGGGCTTAGGGTCCCAGGGTGTCGGCTACACCTTC. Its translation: CSVEGLGSQGVGYTF.

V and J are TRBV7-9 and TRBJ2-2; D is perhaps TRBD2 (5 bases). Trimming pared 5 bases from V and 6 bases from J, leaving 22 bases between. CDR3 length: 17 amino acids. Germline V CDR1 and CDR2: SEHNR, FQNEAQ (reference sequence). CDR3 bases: TGTGCCAGCAGCCGCGGACCCCGAGTGGAGGAAGCCGGGGAGCTGTTTTTT. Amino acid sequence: CASSRGPRVEEAGELFF.

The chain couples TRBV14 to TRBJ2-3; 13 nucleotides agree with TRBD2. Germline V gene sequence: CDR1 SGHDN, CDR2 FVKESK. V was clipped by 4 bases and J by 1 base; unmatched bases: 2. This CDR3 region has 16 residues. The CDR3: CASSPGLAGGTDTQYF. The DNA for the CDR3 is TGTGCCAGCAGCCCCGGACTAGCGGGAGGCACAGATACGCAGTATTTT. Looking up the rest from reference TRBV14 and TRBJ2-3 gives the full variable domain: EAGVTQFPSHSVIEKGQTVTLRCDPISGHDNLYWYRRVMGKEIKFLLHFVKESKQDESGMPNNRFLAERTGGTYSTLKVQPAELEDSGVYFCASSPGLAGGTDTQYFGPGTRLTVL.

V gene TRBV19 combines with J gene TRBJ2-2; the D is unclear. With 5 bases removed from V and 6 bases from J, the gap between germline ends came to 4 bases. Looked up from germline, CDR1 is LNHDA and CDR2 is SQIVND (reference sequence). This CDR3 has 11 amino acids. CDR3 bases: TGTGCCAGTAGTTTTGCCGGGGAGCTGTTTTTT. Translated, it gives CASSFAGELFF.

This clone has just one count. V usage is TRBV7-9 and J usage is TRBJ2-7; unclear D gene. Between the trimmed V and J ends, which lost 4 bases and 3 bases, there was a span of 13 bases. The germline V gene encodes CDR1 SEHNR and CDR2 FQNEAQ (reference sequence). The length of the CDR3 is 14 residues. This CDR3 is CASSSWTGYYEQYF. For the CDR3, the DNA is TGTGCCAGCAGCTCCTGGACCGGGTACTACGAGCAGTACTTC.

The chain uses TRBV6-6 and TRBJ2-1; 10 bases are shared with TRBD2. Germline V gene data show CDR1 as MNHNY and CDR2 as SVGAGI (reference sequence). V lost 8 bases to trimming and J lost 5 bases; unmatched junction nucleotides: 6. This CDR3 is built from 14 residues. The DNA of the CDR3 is TGTGCCAGCGAAGGGACTAGCGCAGACAATGAGCAGTTCTTC. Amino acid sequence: CASEGTSADNEQFF.